This T cell receptor (beta chain) was profiled in a study of shared clonotypes between healthy human individuals. Splitting the CD4+ cells yielded a CD45RA+ naive subset and a CD45RA-negative memory subset. An assay was performed, and its level was deep. Generated by immunoSEQ multiplex PCR, the TCRdb table keeps only in-frame clones and is missing some. Of hundreds of thousands of clones in the sample, roughly 97% were seen once. This sequence was found in a woman in her thirties in good health. The source material was naive CD4+ T cells sorted from blood. Subset defined: CD45RA+ positively selected.

In nucleotides, the CDR3 is TGTGCCAGCAGCTTGGCGGGAGGGCCGTCTGGAAACACCATATATTTT. It encodes CASSLAGGPSGNTIYF. The genes are TRBV5-6 and TRBJ1-3; D call uncertain. Germline lookup yields CDR1 SGHDT and CDR2 YYEEEE. Trimming took 0 bases from V and 1 from J, leaving 11 bases between them. The CDR3 is 16 amino acids.